Following are 4 T cell receptor beta chains from one sample sequenced in a study of regulatory T cells in long-lasting Graves disease. HTBI primers from iRepertoire and Arm-PCR of CDR3 regions yielded the TCR beta libraries. TCRdb processed the multiplex PCR reads anew with MiXCR; each CDR3 protein has one entry. The table includes fewer than 600,000 distinct CDR3 sequences, 20% to 25% detected once. As to time point: persistent/refractory GD, antithyroid drugs over 5 years with positive TRAb. RNA from PBMCs was the source of the TCR library. This specimen was peripheral blood mononuclear cells (PBMCs), taken when the disease was refractory, from a patient treated with antithyroid drugs. Receptors originate from a female donor with Graves disease.

V is TRBV14 and J is TRBJ1-1; the D is unclear. V gave up 5 bases and J gave up 4 bases, with 11 bases separating them. CDR1 and CDR2 from the germline V gene are SGHDN and FVKESK. This CDR3 has 13 residues. The CDR3 protein is CASSKRTVTEAFF. As DNA, the CDR3 is TGTGCCAGCAGCAAACGGACCGTCACTGAAGCTTTCTTT.

This chain uses TRBV29-1 with TRBJ2-7, with D possibly TRBD1 on 5 matching bases. The CDR3 loop spans 14 amino acids. V lost 0 bases, J lost 4 bases, and 13 bases lay in between. Germline V gives CDR1 SQVTM, CDR2 ANQGSEA. Written as DNA, the CDR3 is TGCAGCGTTGAAGATACGGACACCCATTACGAGCAGTACTTC. Translating gives CSVEDTDTHYEQYF.

The DNA of the CDR3 is TGTGCCAGCAGCCAAGGGACTAGCGTGAGAGGTTACAATGAGCAGTTCTTC. This translates into CASSQGTSVRGYNEQFF. V is TRBV7-3 and J is TRBJ2-1; TRBD2 aligns across 10 bases. J was trimmed by 4 bases and V by 5 bases; bases with no gene match: 11. Germline V gives CDR1 SGHTA, CDR2 FQGTGA. This CDR3 is 17 amino acids long. Looking up the rest from reference TRBV7-3 and TRBJ2-1 gives the full variable domain: GAGVSQTPSNKVTEKGKYVELRCDPISGHTALYWYRQSLGQGPEFLIYFQGTGAADDSGLPNDRFFAVRPEGSVSTLKIQRTERGDSAVYLCASSQGTSVRGYNEQFFGPGTRLTVL.

The sample holds many counts of this clonotype. The chain couples TRBV7-2 to TRBJ2-7; D tentatively fits TRBD1 or TRBD2 (6 bases each). The V end was cut by 6 bases, the J end by 2 bases, with 11 bases between. This CDR3 is built from 13 residues. Germline CDR1 reads SGHTA; CDR2 reads FQGNSA. CDR3 protein: CASSFGGTYEQYF. DNA for the CDR3: TGTGCCAGCAGTTTCGGGGGCACCTACGAGCAGTACTTC.